A single count supports the clone carrying this T cell receptor (beta chain). Its antigen remains unknown. A clone one base away is much larger, so this may be a read error. Germline assignment: CDR1 SGHAT and CDR2 FQNNGV. The CDR3 is 14 amino acids. The source of the sample is a study of early T cells in non-severe SARS-CoV-2 infection. Study findings and constraints: Private and CD4 specificities were missed by VDJdb matching, which favored anti-spike CD8 responses.

TCRdb called the 5' RACE reads again in MiXCR, with one record for every CDR3 protein. The table records roughly 54,000 distinct CDR3 sequences, approximately 12% of them present only once. Sequencing was done on a sample of whole blood. This chain joins TRBV11-2 and TRBJ2-5; D may correspond to TRBD1 or TRBD2 (5 bases each). This receptor was obtained from an adult who was a healthcare worker with PCR-confirmed SARS-CoV-2 infection or an uninfected control (not recorded which). The CDR3 loop is CTSSARDAQETQYF. The CDR3 DNA sequence: TGTACCAGCAGCGCCCGGGACGCCCAAGAGACCCAGTACTTC.